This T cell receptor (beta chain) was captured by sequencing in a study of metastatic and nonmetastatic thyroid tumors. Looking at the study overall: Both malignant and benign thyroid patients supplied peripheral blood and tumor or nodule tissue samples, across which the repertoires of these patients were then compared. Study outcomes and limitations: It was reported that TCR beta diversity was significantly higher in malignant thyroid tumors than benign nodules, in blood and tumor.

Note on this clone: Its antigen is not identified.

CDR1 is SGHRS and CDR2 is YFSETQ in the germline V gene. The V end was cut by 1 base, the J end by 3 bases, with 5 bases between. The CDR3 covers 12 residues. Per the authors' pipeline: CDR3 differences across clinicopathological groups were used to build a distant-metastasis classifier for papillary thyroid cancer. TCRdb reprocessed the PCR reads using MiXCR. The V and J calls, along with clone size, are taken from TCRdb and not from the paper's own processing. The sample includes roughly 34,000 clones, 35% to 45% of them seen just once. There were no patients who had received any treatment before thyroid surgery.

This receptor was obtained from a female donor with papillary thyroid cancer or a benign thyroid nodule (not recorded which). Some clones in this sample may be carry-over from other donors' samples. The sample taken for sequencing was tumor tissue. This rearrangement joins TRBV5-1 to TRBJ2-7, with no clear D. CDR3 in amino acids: CASSLSIYEQYF. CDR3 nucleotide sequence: TGCGCCAGCAGCTTGTCTATCTACGAGCAGTACTTC. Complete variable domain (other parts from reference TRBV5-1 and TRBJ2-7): KAGVTQTPRYLIKTRGQQVTLSCSPISGHRSVSWYQQTPGQGLQFLFEYFSETQRNKGNFPGRFSGRQFSNSRSEMNVSTLELGDSALYLCASSLSIYEQYFGPGTRLTVT.